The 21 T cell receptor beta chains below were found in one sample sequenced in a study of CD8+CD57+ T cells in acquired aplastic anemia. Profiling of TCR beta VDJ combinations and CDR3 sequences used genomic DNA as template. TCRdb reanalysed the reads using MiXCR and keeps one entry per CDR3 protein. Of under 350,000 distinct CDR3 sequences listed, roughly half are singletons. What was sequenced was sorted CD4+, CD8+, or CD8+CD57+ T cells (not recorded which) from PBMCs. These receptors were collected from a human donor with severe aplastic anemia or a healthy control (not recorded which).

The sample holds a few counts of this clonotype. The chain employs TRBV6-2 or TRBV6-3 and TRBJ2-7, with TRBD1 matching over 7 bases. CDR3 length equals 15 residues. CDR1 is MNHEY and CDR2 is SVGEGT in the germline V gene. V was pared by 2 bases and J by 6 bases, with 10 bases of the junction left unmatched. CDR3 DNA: TGTGCCAGCAGTTACCAGGACAGGAAACTAGGCGAGCAGTACTTC. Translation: CASSYQDRKLGEQYF.

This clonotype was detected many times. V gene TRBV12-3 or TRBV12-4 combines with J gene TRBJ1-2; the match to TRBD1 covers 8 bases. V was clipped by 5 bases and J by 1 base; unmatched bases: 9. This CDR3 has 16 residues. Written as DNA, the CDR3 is TGTGCCAGCAGTAGAGGTGGGACAGGCGTTAACTATGGCTACACCTTC. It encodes CASSRGGTGVNYGYTF.

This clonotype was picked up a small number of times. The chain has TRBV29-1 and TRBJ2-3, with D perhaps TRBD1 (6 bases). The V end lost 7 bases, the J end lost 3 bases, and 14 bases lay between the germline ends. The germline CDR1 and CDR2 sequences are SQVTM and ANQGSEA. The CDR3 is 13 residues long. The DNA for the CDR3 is TGCAGCGCAGGACAGACGACGACAGATACGCAGTATTTT. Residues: CSAGQTTTDTQYF.

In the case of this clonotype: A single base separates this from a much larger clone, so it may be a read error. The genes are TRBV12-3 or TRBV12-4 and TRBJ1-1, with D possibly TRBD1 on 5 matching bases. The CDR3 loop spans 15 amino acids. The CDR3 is CASGAVRGLFAEAFF. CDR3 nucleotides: TGTGCTAGTGGAGCCGTAAGGGGTTTATTTGCTGAAGCTTTCTTT.

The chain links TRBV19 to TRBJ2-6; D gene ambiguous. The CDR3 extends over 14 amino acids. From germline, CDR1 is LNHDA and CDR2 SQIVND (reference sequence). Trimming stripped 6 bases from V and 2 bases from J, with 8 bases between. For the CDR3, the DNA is TGTGCCAGTAGGGGCACTCCTGGGGCCAACGTCCTGACTTTC. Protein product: CASRGTPGANVLTF.

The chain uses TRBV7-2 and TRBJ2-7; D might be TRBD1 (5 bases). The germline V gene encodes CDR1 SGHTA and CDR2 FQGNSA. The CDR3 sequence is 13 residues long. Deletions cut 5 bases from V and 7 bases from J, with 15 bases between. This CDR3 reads CASSGAVTGEQYF. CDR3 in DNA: TGTGCCAGCAGCGGGGCGGTTACCGGGGAGCAGTACTTC.

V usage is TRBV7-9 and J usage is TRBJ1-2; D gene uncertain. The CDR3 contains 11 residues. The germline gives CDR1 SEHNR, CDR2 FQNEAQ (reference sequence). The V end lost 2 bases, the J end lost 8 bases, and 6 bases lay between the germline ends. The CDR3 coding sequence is TGTGCCAGCAGCTTATGGGAAGGCTACACCTTC. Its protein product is CASSLWEGYTF.

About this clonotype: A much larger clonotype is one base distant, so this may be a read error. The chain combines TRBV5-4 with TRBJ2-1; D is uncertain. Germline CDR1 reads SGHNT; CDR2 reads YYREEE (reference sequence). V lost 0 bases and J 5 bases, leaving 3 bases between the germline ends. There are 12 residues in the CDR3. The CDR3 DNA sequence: TGTGCCAGCAGCTTGGGGGACAATGAGCAGTTCTTC. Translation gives CASSLGDNEQFF.

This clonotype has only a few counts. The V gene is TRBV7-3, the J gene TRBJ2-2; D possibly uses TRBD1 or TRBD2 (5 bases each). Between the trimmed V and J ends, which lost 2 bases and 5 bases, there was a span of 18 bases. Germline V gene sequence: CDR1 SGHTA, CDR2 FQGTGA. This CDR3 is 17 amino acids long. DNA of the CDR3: TGTGCCAGCAGCTTATCATCGGGACCGGCCCGGACCGGGGAGCTGTTTTTT. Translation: CASSLSSGPARTGELFF. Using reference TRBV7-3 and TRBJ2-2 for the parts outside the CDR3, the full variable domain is GAGVSQTPSNKVTEKGKYVELRCDPISGHTALYWYRQSLGQGPEFLIYFQGTGAADDSGLPNDRFFAVRPEGSVSTLKIQRTERGDSAVYLCASSLSSGPARTGELFFGEGSRLTVL.

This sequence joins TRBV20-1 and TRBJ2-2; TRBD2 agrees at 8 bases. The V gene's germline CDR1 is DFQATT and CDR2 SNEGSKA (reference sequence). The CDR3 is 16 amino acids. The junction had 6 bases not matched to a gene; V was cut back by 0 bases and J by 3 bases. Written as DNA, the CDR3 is TGCAGTGCTAGAGAGACCAGCGGGGGAGACACCGGGGAGCTGTTTTTT. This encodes CSARETSGGDTGELFF.

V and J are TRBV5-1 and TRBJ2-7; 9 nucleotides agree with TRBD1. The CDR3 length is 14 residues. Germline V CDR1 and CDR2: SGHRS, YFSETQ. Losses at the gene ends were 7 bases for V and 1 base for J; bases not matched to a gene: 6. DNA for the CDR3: TGCGCCAGCTCCACGGGACAGGGTTCCTACGAGCAGTACTTC. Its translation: CASSTGQGSYEQYF.

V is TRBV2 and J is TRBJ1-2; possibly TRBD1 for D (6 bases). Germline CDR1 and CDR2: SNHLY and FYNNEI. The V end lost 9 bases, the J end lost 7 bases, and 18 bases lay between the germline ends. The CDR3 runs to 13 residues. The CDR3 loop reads CASHRESISGYTF. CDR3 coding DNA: TGTGCCAGTCACAGGGAATCCATCTCTGGCTACACCTTC.

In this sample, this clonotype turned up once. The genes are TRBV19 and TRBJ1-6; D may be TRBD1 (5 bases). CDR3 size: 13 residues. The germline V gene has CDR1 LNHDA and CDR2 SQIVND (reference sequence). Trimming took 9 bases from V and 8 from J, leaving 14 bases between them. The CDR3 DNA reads TGTGCCAGCGGCCGGGGCAACTATTCACCCCTCCACTTT. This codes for CASGRGNYSPLHF.

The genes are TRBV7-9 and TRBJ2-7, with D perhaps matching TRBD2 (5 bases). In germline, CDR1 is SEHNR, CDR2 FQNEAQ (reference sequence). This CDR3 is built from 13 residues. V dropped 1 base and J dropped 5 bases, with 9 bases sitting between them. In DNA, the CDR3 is TGTGCCAGCAGCTTAGGGACGACTAACGAGCAGTACTTC. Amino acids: CASSLGTTNEQYF.

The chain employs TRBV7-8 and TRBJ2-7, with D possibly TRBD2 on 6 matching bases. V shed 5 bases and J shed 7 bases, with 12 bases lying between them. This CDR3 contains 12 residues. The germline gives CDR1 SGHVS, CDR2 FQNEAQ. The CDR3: CASSLAGREQYF. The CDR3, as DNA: TGTGCCAGCAGCCTGGCGGGGAGAGAGCAGTACTTC.

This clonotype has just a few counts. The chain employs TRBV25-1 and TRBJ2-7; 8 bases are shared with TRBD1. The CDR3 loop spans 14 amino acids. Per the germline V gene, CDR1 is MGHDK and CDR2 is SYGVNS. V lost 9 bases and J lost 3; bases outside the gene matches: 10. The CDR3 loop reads CASKSQGAVYEQYF. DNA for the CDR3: TGTGCCAGTAAAAGCCAGGGGGCAGTCTACGAGCAGTACTTC.

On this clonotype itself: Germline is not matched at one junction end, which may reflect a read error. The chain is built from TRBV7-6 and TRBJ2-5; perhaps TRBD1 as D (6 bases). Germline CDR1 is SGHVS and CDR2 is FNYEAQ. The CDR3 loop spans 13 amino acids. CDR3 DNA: TGTGCTAGCAGCACAGGGCCTGGAGAGACCCAGTACTTC. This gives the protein CASSTGPGETQYF. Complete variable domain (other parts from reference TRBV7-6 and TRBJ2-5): GAGVSQSPRYKVTKRGQDVALRCDPISGHVSLYWYRQALGQGPEFLTYFNYEAQQDKSGLPNDRFSAERPEGSISTLTIQRTEQRDSAMYRCASSTGPGETQYFGPGTRLLVL.

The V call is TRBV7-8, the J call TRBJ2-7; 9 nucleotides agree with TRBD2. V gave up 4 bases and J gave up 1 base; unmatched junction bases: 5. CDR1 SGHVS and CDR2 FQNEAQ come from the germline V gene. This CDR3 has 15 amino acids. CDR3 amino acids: CASSSLAGNSYEQYF. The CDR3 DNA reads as TGTGCCAGCAGCTCTCTAGCGGGAAATTCCTACGAGCAGTACTTC.

The CDR3, as DNA: TGTGCCAGCAGCTTATCCCTTGGGGCCCCTCAAGAGACCCAGTACTTC. Translated, it gives CASSLSLGAPQETQYF. The chain uses TRBV7-2 and TRBJ2-5; possibly TRBD1 for D (5 bases). The CDR3 totals 16 residues. Germline CDR1 reads SGHTA; CDR2 reads FQGNSA. V was clipped by 2 bases and J by 2 bases, with 15 bases between them. The entire variable domain, with the rest obtained from reference TRBV7-2 and TRBJ2-5, is as follows: GAGVSQSPSNKVTEKGKDVELRCDPISGHTALYWYRQSLGQGLEFLIYFQGNSAPDKSGLPSDRFSAERTGGSVSTLTIQRTQQEDSAVYLCASSLSLGAPQETQYFGPGTRLLVL.

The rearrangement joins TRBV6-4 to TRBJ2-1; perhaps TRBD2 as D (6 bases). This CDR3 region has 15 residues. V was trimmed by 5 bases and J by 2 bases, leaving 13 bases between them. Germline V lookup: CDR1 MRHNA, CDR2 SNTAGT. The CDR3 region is CASSYLAGTYNEQFF. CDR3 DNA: TGTGCCAGCAGTTATCTGGCGGGAACCTACAATGAGCAGTTCTTC.

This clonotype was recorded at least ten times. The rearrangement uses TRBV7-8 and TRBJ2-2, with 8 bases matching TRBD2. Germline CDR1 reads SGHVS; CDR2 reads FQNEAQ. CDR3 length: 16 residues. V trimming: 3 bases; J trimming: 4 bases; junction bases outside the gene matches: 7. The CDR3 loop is CASSFRGGPGTGELFF. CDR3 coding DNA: TGTGCCAGCAGCTTTCGGGGGGGGCCCGGCACCGGGGAGCTGTTTTTT. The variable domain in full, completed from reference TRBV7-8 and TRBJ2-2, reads GAGVSQSPRYKVAKRGQDVALRCDPISGHVSLFWYQQALGQGPEFLTYFQNEAQLDKSGLPSDRFFAERPEGSVSTLKIQRTQQEDSAVYLCASSFRGGPGTGELFFGEGSRLTVL.